The 32 T cell receptor beta chains listed next were all sequenced from one sample in a study of regulatory T cells in long-lasting Graves disease (dated by TCRdb to the early 2020s). The method behind the library was multiplex PCR. Instrument on record: Illumina HiSeq 4000. To build TCR beta libraries, CDR3 regions were amplified by Arm-PCR using iRepertoire HTBI primers. TCRdb trimmed public reads at Q25 via fastp, called clones via MiXCR and kept in-frame beta chains. Here each entry gathers all rows of one CDR3 protein and keeps the most common genes and DNA. The table for this sample lists 450,000 or so distinct CDR3 sequences; around 21% of them were counted only once. Approximately 7.8% of the sample rests with the top ten. The sample's time point label is to be understood as: persistent/refractory GD, antithyroid drugs over 5 years with positive TRAb. RNA was extracted from PBMCs in TRIzol for both TCR sequencing and RNA sequencing.

The sequenced sample was peripheral blood mononuclear cells (PBMCs), obtained when the disease was refractory, from a patient treated with antithyroid drugs. These receptors originate from a female donor with Graves disease.

This clonotype was observed a few times. The chain has TRBV14 and TRBJ2-7; possibly TRBD1 for D (6 bases). Trimming pared 4 bases from V and 3 bases from J, leaving 16 bases between. CDR3 length: 15 amino acids. Per germline, CDR1 SGHDN and CDR2 FVKESK. DNA for the CDR3: TGTGCCAGCAGCCCCCGGGACAAGGCTTACTACGAGCAGTACTTC. It is translated as CASSPRDKAYYEQYF.

The chain joins TRBV9 to TRBJ1-3, with a tentative D call TRBD1 (5 bases). There are 15 residues in the CDR3. The V gene's germline CDR1 is SGDLS and CDR2 YYNGEE. The V end was cut by 5 bases, the J end by 1 base, with 13 bases between. CDR3 amino acids: CASSLNGGSGNTIYF. The CDR3 DNA is TGTGCCAGCAGTTTAAATGGGGGGTCTGGAAACACCATATATTTT.

This clonotype was picked up many times. The rearrangement joins TRBV12-3 or TRBV12-4 to TRBJ1-5; D unresolved. V lost 3 bases and J 1 base, leaving 10 bases between the germline ends. This CDR3 contains 15 residues. In nucleotides, the CDR3 is TGTGCCAGCAGTTTTGGACGTCTCAGCAATCAGCCCCAGCATTTT. Translation gives CASSFGRLSNQPQHF.

This clonotype was picked up a small number of times. The CDR3 loop reads CASSLARGSGRGTGELFF. The CDR3 bases are TGTGCCAGCAGCTTAGCGAGGGGCAGCGGGAGGGGCACCGGGGAGCTGTTTTTT. The chain combines TRBV7-8 with TRBJ2-2; TRBD2 agrees at 10 bases. V was clipped by 0 bases and J by 4 bases; unmatched bases: 8. Germline V gives CDR1 SGHVS, CDR2 FQNEAQ. The CDR3 spans 18 residues.

The rearrangement joins TRBV7-9 to TRBJ1-5; 9 bases match TRBD1. CDR3 length equals 18 residues. With 0 bases clipped from V and 2 bases from J, the junction kept 8 bases outside the gene matches. Germline V gene lookup returns CDR1 SEHNR and CDR2 FQNEAQ (reference sequence). CDR3 residues: CASSLALTGGRGNQPQHF. The DNA for the CDR3 is TGTGCCAGCAGCTTAGCCCTGACAGGGGGACGAGGCAATCAGCCCCAGCATTTT.

This clonotype was picked up a small number of times. CDR3 sequence: CSARGPAVRYEQYF. The CDR3 nucleotides are TGCAGTGCTAGAGGGCCGGCTGTGAGATACGAGCAGTACTTC. The chain combines TRBV20-1 with TRBJ2-7; D gene unclear. The CDR3 covers 14 residues. Looked up from germline, CDR1 is DFQATT and CDR2 is SNEGSKA (reference sequence). With 1 base removed from V and 4 bases from J, the gap between germline ends came to 14 bases.

Regarding this clonotype: At one of its ends the junction is not consistent with the germline gene, which may arise from a read error. The chain combines TRBV19 with TRBJ1-5, with D possibly matching TRBD1 (5 bases). The CDR3 is 14 amino acids. Germline V gene lookup returns CDR1 LNHDA and CDR2 SQIVND (reference sequence). The CDR3 DNA reads as TGTGCCAGTAGTCCCCAGGGTAGCCATCAGCCCCAGCATTTT. Protein: CASSPQGSHQPQHF.

Concerning this clonotype: A far more abundant clone sits one base away, making this likely a read error. V is TRBV6-2 or TRBV6-3 and J is TRBJ1-1; perhaps TRBD1 as D (6 bases). Trimming removed 5 bases at V and 1 base at J, with 8 bases between. Looked up from germline, CDR1 is MNHEY and CDR2 is SVGEGT. The CDR3 contains 13 residues. The CDR3 DNA sequence: TGTGCCAGCAGTATGGGACAGAACACTGAAGCTTTCTTT. Amino acids: CASSMGQNTEAFF.

The sample holds a few counts of this clonotype. The genes are TRBV10-2 and TRBJ2-1; 8 bases are a match to TRBD1. CDR3 length: 15 residues. V shed 3 bases and J 4 bases; nucleotides not matched to a gene: 5. CDR1 is WSHSY and CDR2 is SAAADI in the germline V gene. The CDR3 loop is CASSDGQGYYNEQFF. In DNA, the CDR3 is TGCGCCAGCAGTGATGGACAGGGCTATTACAATGAGCAGTTCTTC.

This clonotype was observed a few times. V gene TRBV11-2 combines with J gene TRBJ1-3; D is undetermined. V lost 1 base and J 7 bases, leaving 14 bases between the germline ends. CDR3 length: 15 residues. Germline V gives CDR1 SGHAT, CDR2 FQNNGV. The CDR3: CASSLAISQGNTIYF. The CDR3 DNA sequence: TGTGCCAGCAGCTTAGCCATAAGCCAAGGGAACACCATATATTTT.

The chain uses TRBV7-2 and TRBJ2-3; 13 bases map to TRBD2. V shed 5 bases, J shed 2 bases, and the junction held 4 bases outside the gene matches. The germline V gene has CDR1 SGHTA and CDR2 FQGNSA. The CDR3 is 16 residues long. CDR3 region: CASSPGLAGDTDTQYF. CDR3 nucleotides: TGTGCCAGCAGCCCCGGACTAGCGGGAGACACAGATACGCAGTATTTT.

The rearrangement uses TRBV7-6 and TRBJ2-7; 14 bases match TRBD2. Per the germline V gene, CDR1 is SGHVS and CDR2 is FNYEAQ. V shed 0 bases, J shed 6 bases, and the junction held 4 bases outside the gene matches. The CDR3 runs 16 residues. The CDR3 coding sequence is TGTGCCAGCAGCTTAGCAGCGGGACTAGCGGGAGCCGAGCAGTACTTC. Encoded protein: CASSLAAGLAGAEQYF.

This clonotype has a handful of counts. The V call is TRBV24-1, the J call TRBJ2-7; D is perhaps TRBD1 or TRBD2 (5 bases each). V was cut by 5 bases and J by 3 bases, with 13 bases left in between. This CDR3 is 14 amino acids long. Germline assignment: CDR1 KGHDR and CDR2 SFDVKD. Written as DNA, the CDR3 is TGTGCCACCAGTGGTTCTAGGGACGGCTACGAGCAGTACTTC. It translates to CATSGSRDGYEQYF.

The CDR3 DNA follows: TGTGCCAGCAGCTTAACTAGCGGGAGTCTTAATACCGAGCAGTACTTC. This gives the protein CASSLTSGSLNTEQYF. The V gene is TRBV7-9, the J gene TRBJ2-7; 11 bases line up with TRBD2. Germline values: CDR1 SEHNR, CDR2 FQNEAQ (reference sequence). Trimming took 2 bases from V and 6 from J; bases not matched to a gene: 9. CDR3 size: 16 residues.

This chain links TRBV9 with TRBJ2-1; D may correspond to TRBD1 or TRBD2 (6 bases each). The CDR3 is 18 amino acids. The V end lost 0 bases, the J end lost 6 bases, and 22 bases lay between the germline ends. Germline V lookup: CDR1 SGDLS, CDR2 YYNGEE. CDR3 sequence (DNA): TGTGCCAGCAGCGTAGTCCCCGGGGGTGAGAGACAGGCCAATGAGCAGTTCTTC. The encoded protein is CASSVVPGGERQANEQFF.

The chain couples TRBV27 to TRBJ1-6, with D possibly TRBD1 on 5 matching bases. The CDR3 is 14 amino acids. Germline values: CDR1 MNHEY, CDR2 SMNVEV (reference sequence). Trimming took off 6 bases at V and 8 bases at J, with 14 bases between the two ends. CDR3 in DNA: TGTGCCAGCAGATTACTGGGGGGGGATTCACCCCTCCACTTT. This codes for CASRLLGGDSPLHF.

This clonotype came up a few times. The chain links TRBV18 to TRBJ2-2; D possibly corresponds to TRBD1 (5 bases). Germline CDR1 reads KGHSH; CDR2 reads LQKENI. CDR3 length: 16 amino acids. Trimming shortened V by 4 bases and J by 0 bases, and 12 bases separated the two germline ends. The chain's CDR3 is CASSRQRSANTGELFF. As DNA, the CDR3 is TGTGCCAGCTCACGACAGCGCTCCGCGAACACCGGGGAGCTGTTTTTT.

This clonotype appeared a few times. V is TRBV14 and J is TRBJ2-6; 9 positions agree with TRBD1. The CDR3 is 14 residues long. The V segment lost 6 bases and the J segment 8 bases; nucleotides outside the gene matches: 5. CDR1 is SGHDN and CDR2 is FVKESK in the germline V gene. CDR3 nucleotides: TGTGCCAGCAGGGGGACAGGGTGGTCCAACGTCCTGACTTTC. It translates to CASRGTGWSNVLTF. Based on the CDR3 plus reference TRBV14 and TRBJ2-6, the full variable domain is EAGVTQFPSHSVIEKGQTVTLRCDPISGHDNLYWYRRVMGKEIKFLLHFVKESKQDESGMPNNRFLAERTGGTYSTLKVQPAELEDSGVYFCASRGTGWSNVLTFGAGSRLTVL.

The genes are TRBV2 and TRBJ2-1; 8 bases align to TRBD2. The CDR3 loop spans 16 amino acids. The V segment lost 4 bases and the J segment 1 base; nucleotides outside the gene matches: 6. Looked up from germline, CDR1 is SNHLY and CDR2 is FYNNEI. The CDR3 sequence is CASSVAGTRSYNEQFF. CDR3 DNA sequence: TGTGCCAGCAGTGTAGCCGGGACTAGGTCCTACAATGAGCAGTTCTTC.

This clonotype was found many times. This chain connects TRBV27 to TRBJ1-2; no clear D gene. This CDR3 is built from 14 residues. V lost 4 bases and J 4 bases, leaving 13 bases between the germline ends. Germline CDR1 is MNHEY and CDR2 is SMNVEV (reference sequence). The CDR3 DNA follows: TGTGCCAGCAGTTACTCCCCAAATAGCTATGGCTACACCTTC. It is translated as CASSYSPNSYGYTF.

In this sample, this clonotype turned up a few times. In nucleotides, the CDR3 is TGCGCCAGCAGCTTGGGACAGGGAATCCCCAATGAAAAACTGTTTTTT. Its translation: CASSLGQGIPNEKLFF. The chain combines TRBV5-1 with TRBJ1-4, with 7 bases identical to TRBD1. Germline values: CDR1 SGHRS, CDR2 YFSETQ. The CDR3 runs to 16 residues. Trimming at V came to 0 bases and at J to 5 bases, leaving 7 bases not matched to a gene.

On this clonotype itself: An end of the junction does not agree with germline; a read error may underlie this. This chain connects TRBV9 to TRBJ2-4, with D perhaps assigned TRBD1 or TRBD2 (5 bases each). CDR3 length: 11 residues. Germline V gene lookup returns CDR1 SGDLS and CDR2 YYNGEE. CDR3 sequence (DNA): TGTGCCAGCAACGTAGAGGGGCGTGAGTACTTC. Protein: CASNVEGREYF.

This clonotype was detected many times. This chain connects TRBV28 to TRBJ1-2, with no clear D. V gave up 4 bases and J gave up 2 bases, with 14 bases separating them. CDR3 size: 15 residues. Germline-derived CDR1 and CDR2 are MDHEN and SYDVKM. CDR3 in DNA: TGTGCCAGCAGTTGGCGTCCGGACGACAACTATGGCTACACCTTC. Translated: CASSWRPDDNYGYTF.

This clonotype showed up many times. The chain's CDR3 is CASSLQGDGNEQYF. DNA for the CDR3: TGTGCCAGCAGTTTACAGGGGGACGGTAACGAGCAGTACTTC. The V and J genes are TRBV12-3 or TRBV12-4 and TRBJ2-7; 7 bases fit TRBD1. The CDR3 runs 14 residues. V trimming: 2 bases; J trimming: 5 bases; junction bases outside the gene matches: 6.

The J gene is TRBJ1-1, the V gene TRBV5-1; possibly TRBD1 for D (5 bases). With 0 bases removed from V and 1 base from J, the gap between germline ends came to 10 bases. Germline CDR1 reads SGHRS; CDR2 reads YFSETQ. This CDR3 has 15 residues. CDR3 bases: TGCGCCAGCAGCTTGGAAGGGACCCAGAACACTGAAGCTTTCTTT. This codes for CASSLEGTQNTEAFF.

The rearrangement uses TRBV4-1 and TRBJ2-4; weak D call: TRBD2 (5 bases). V lost 1 base and J 0 bases, leaving 10 bases between the germline ends. CDR1 MGHRA and CDR2 YSYEKL come from the germline V gene. CDR3 length: 16 amino acids. CDR3 sequence: CASSQGRGLAKNIQYF. CDR3 DNA sequence: TGCGCCAGCAGCCAAGGAAGAGGACTAGCCAAAAACATTCAGTACTTC.

The chain links TRBV11-3 to TRBJ2-7; D may match TRBD1 or TRBD2 (5 bases each). Germline V CDR1 and CDR2: SGHNT, YENEEA. V lost 5 bases and J lost 2, with 16 bases in between. The length of the CDR3 is 15 residues. CDR3 amino acids: CASSPGQGNTYEQYF. CDR3 DNA: TGTGCCAGCAGCCCGGGGCAGGGAAACACCTACGAGCAGTACTTC.

This clonotype has only a few counts. The V call is TRBV12-3 or TRBV12-4, the J call TRBJ2-7; 8 bases are a match to TRBD1. J was trimmed by 3 bases and V by 1 base; bases with no gene match: 8. The length of the CDR3 is 16 residues. CDR3 sequence (DNA): TGTGCCAGCAGTTTAGGGGACAGGTCACAGAACTACGAGCAGTACTTC. It is translated as CASSLGDRSQNYEQYF.

This clonotype was seen ten or more times. This chain connects TRBV3-1 to TRBJ2-7, with TRBD1 matching over 11 bases. The CDR3 runs 16 residues. CDR1 and CDR2 from the germline V gene are LGHDT and YNNKEL (reference sequence). J gave up 2 bases and V 4 bases, and 7 bases lay outside the gene matches. CDR3 in DNA: TGTGCCAGCAGCCTGCATCCGGGACAGGGGGCCTACGAGCAGTACTTC. Protein product: CASSLHPGQGAYEQYF.

This clonotype was observed at least ten times. This chain joins TRBV6-1 and TRBJ2-7; D unclear. V dropped 6 bases and J dropped 2 bases, with 11 bases sitting between them. There are 13 residues in the CDR3. Germline V CDR1 and CDR2: MNHNS, SASEGT. The CDR3: CASRREQPYEQYF. As DNA, the CDR3 is TGTGCCAGCAGGAGAGAACAGCCCTACGAGCAGTACTTC.

This chain uses TRBV12-3 or TRBV12-4 with TRBJ2-3; D gene ambiguous. Trimming stripped 2 bases from V and 0 bases from J, with 9 bases between. The CDR3 has 15 residues. In DNA, the CDR3 is TGTGCCAGCAGTTTAAGGAGACGTAGCACAGATACGCAGTATTTT. Amino acid sequence: CASSLRRRSTDTQYF.

This clonotype was seen more than once but under ten times. V and J are TRBV20-1 and TRBJ1-1; D remains unclear. This CDR3 spans 14 amino acids. V lost 1 base and J lost 4, with 13 bases in between. Germline CDR1 DFQATT, CDR2 SNEGSKA (reference sequence). CDR3 bases: TGCAGTGCTAGAGGAGTCGGTGGGATCACTGAAGCTTTCTTT. Translating it yields CSARGVGGITEAFF.